This TCR beta chain was profiled in a study of human T cells and chemical hapten exposure. At the level of the study: Each patient's scalp received weekly diphenylcyclopropenone throughout the approximately 25-week study. Patches that contained 0.01% DPC were applied to the upper back and read at 6 days. Alopecia areata, totalis or universalis affected patients, mainly female.

Time point meaning: pre-sensitization, week 0. Treatment specified: therapeutic diphenylcyclopropenone sensitization with weekly scalp DPC. CDR3 length: 15 amino acids. J gave up 9 bases and V 5 bases, and 8 bases lay outside the gene matches. Germline values: CDR1 SEHNR, CDR2 FQNEAQ (reference sequence). What the library attached to individual cDNA molecules were unique molecular identifiers. TCRdb reanalysed the RACE reads using MiXCR and keeps one entry per CDR3 protein. The sample gives tens of thousands of distinct CDR3 sequences, about 10% of which show up once; 4.5% to 5.5% is in the top ten. The sequences come from whole blood, collected in connection with sensitization to the hapten diphenylcyclopropenone (DPC). The clonotype was recovered from a woman aged 45-65 years with alopecia areata. Some clones in this sample may be carry-over from other donors' samples. This chain links TRBV7-9 with TRBJ1-6; 9 nucleotides match TRBD1. The CDR3, as DNA: TGTGCCAGCAGCGTGTCACAGGGGGCGGGTTCACCCCTCCACTTT. It translates to CASSVSQGAGSPLHF.